The clone carrying this TCR beta chain was counted between two and nine times. Antigen: not known. Trimming removed 8 bases from V and 0 bases from J, with 13 bases in between. The CDR3 length is 14 residues. Germline V gene lookup returns CDR1 DFQATT and CDR2 SNEGSKA (reference sequence). This entry is derived from a study of identical twins. Broader study findings: Fewer insertions marked abundant cord blood beta clonotypes; young adult naive trended weakly, memory not at all. The presence of invariant MAIT and iNKT cells could partly confound analyses of zero-insertion sequences.

MiXCR, run by TCRdb on the 5' RACE reads, gives a single entry per CDR3 protein. The sample comprises 500,000 to 650,000 distinct CDR3 sequences, about 7% of which are singletons, and 1.5% to 2% rests with the top ten. The same sample was also studied in work on yellow fever vaccine responses in identical twins.

This rearrangement joins TRBV20-1 to TRBJ1-4; D is undetermined. Source material: PBMCs. The origin of this receptor is a woman between 18 and 30 years old in good health. The CDR3 sequence is CSKGRIATNEKLFF. In DNA, the CDR3 is TGCAGTAAAGGACGGATAGCAACTAATGAAAAACTGTTTTTT.